The 4 T cell receptor beta chains presented below share a single source sample, sequenced in a study of early T cells in non-severe SARS-CoV-2 infection. In TCRdb, the 5' RACE reads were re-called with MiXCR into one record per CDR3 protein. The table has 35,000 to 50,000 distinct CDR3 sequences, around 7% seen once. The sequenced material came from whole blood. The receptors stem from an adult who was a healthcare worker with PCR-confirmed SARS-CoV-2 infection or an uninfected control (not recorded which).

The chain has TRBV7-9 and TRBJ2-1; D possibly uses TRBD1 or TRBD2 (5 bases each). The length of the CDR3 is 15 residues. With 3 bases removed from V and 8 bases from J, the gap between germline ends came to 17 bases. CDR1 SEHNR and CDR2 FQNEAQ come from the germline V gene (reference sequence). The CDR3: CASSFRDPDFDEQFF. The CDR3 DNA follows: TGTGCCAGCAGCTTCCGGGACCCCGACTTCGATGAGCAGTTCTTC.

The V call is TRBV11-2, the J call TRBJ2-5, with D maybe TRBD2 (6 bases). The germline CDR1 and CDR2 sequences are SGHAT and FQNNGV. The germline V and J ends were trimmed by 5 bases and 7 bases, with 23 bases remaining between them. The CDR3 sequence is 16 residues long. Here the CDR3 reads CASSRGTTRRDGTQYF. DNA of the CDR3: TGTGCCAGCAGCCGCGGGACGACCCGCCGGGATGGGACCCAGTACTTC.

The V call is TRBV7-2, the J call TRBJ2-5; 11 bases are a match to TRBD2. Trimming cost V 5 bases and J 5 bases; bases outside gene matches: 7. This CDR3 has 15 amino acids. CDR1 is SGHTA and CDR2 is FQGNSA in the germline V gene. The CDR3 is CASSHSGGAYETQYF. CDR3 sequence (DNA): TGTGCCAGCAGCCATAGCGGGGGGGCCTATGAGACCCAGTACTTC.

V usage is TRBV6-5 and J usage is TRBJ1-4; 9 bases are a match to TRBD1. Germline V gives CDR1 MNHEY, CDR2 SVGAGI. V lost 2 bases, J lost 7 bases, and 2 bases stayed unmatched. There are 14 residues in the CDR3. The CDR3 DNA reads as TGTGCCAGCAGTTACGGGACAGGGATTGAAAAACTGTTTTTT. As protein: CASSYGTGIEKLFF.